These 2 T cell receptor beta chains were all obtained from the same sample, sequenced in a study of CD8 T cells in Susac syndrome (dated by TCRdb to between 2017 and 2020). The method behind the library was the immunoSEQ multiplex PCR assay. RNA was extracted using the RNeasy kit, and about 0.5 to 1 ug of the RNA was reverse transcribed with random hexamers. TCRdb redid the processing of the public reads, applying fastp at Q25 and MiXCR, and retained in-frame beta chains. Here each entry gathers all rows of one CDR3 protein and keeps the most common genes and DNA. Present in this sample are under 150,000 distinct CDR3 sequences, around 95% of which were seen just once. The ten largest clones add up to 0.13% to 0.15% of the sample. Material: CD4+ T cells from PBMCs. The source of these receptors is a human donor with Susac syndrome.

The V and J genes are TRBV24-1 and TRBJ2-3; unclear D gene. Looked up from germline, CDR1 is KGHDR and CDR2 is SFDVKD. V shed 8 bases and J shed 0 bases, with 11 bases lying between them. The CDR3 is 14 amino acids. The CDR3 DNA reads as TGTGCCACCAATCCTGGGATGAGCACAGATACGCAGTATTTT. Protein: CATNPGMSTDTQYF.

The CDR3 sequence: CASSPRAGTNQPQHF. CDR3 DNA sequence: TGTGCCAGCAGCCCCCGAGCCGGGACAAATCAGCCCCAGCATTTT. This chain links TRBV3-1 with TRBJ1-5, with D possibly TRBD1 on 6 matching bases. Trimming took off 4 bases at V and 4 bases at J, with 14 bases between the two ends. From germline, CDR1 is LGHDT and CDR2 YNNKEL (reference sequence). The CDR3 totals 15 residues.